The 3 T cell receptor beta chains below were found in one sample sequenced in a study of T cell therapy after organ transplantation. Their cognate antigens are unknown. The time point denotes: 4-8 weeks after completion of therapy. This table comes from immunoSEQ multiplex PCR, and its TCRdb copy is limited to in-frame clones, with some not included. The sample has 20,000 or so clones, around 80% seen once. The material was CD8+ T cells from blood, obtained after autologous CMV-specific T cell therapy. The receptors stem from a human patient who had received a solid organ transplant and had CMV disease. Some T cells could come from the graft donor.

This rearrangement joins TRBV6-4 to TRBJ2-1; D may be TRBD1 or TRBD2 (5 bases each). The CDR3 totals 13 residues. V lost 2 bases and J lost 4, with 6 bases in between. The V gene's germline CDR1 is MRHNA and CDR2 SNTAGT. CDR3 nucleotides: TGTGCCAGCAGTGACGAGGGGTACAATGAGCAGTTCTTC. Protein sequence: CASSDEGYNEQFF.

The rearrangement joins TRBV5-4 to TRBJ2-7; 7 bases match TRBD1. After removal of 2 bases from V and 1 base from J, the junction contained 3 bases not matched to a gene. Germline CDR1 is SGHNT and CDR2 is YYREEE (reference sequence). CDR3 length: 14 residues. CDR3 nucleotides: TGTGCCAGCAGCTTAGGGACAGCATCCTACGAGCAGTACTTC. It specifies CASSLGTASYEQYF.

The chain is built from TRBV13 and TRBJ2-5, with D possibly called TRBD1 or TRBD2 (6 bases each). From germline, CDR1 is PRHDT and CDR2 FYEKMQ (reference sequence). V lost 5 bases, J lost 1 base, and 8 bases lay in between. The CDR3 contains 13 residues. The CDR3 nucleotides are TGTGCCAGCAGCCGGGGGCTCCAAGAGACCCAGTACTTC. This translates into CASSRGLQETQYF.